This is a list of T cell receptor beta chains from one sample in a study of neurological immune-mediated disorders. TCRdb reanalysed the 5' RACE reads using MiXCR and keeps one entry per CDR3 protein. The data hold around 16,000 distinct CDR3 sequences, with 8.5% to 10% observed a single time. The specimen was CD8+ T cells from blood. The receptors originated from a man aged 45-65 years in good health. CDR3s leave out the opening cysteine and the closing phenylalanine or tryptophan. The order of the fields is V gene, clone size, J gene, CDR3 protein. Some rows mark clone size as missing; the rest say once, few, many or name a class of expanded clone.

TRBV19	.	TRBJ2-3	ASSWVFTDTQY
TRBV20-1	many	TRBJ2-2	SARDRRYTGELF
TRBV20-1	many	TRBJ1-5	SAIGLEDSNQPQH
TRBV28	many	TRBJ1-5	ASITLGGLGNQPQH
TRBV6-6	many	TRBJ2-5	ASRSGGGETQY
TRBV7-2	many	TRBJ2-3	ASSLDLFLY
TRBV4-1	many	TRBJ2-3	ASSQEEGLIDTQY
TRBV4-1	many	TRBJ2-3	ASSHRINADTQY
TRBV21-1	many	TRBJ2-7	ASTQGTGHEQY
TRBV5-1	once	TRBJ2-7	ASSLEGNPSYEQY
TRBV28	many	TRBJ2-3	ASSKGQGESDTQY
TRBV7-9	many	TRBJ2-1	ASLSLGDNEQF
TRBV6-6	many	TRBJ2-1	ASSYNPDRERQF
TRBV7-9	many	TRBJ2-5	ASSDLNTRKETQY
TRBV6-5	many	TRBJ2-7	ASRQLGLAETGSYEQY
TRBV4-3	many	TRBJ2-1	ASSHVPGLAAWSSYNEQF
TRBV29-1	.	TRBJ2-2	SAQGTLNTGELF
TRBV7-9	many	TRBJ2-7	ASSMASGRLDEQY
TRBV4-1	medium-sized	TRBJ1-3	ASSQDPANMGNTIY
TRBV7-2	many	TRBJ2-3	ASSLQDDTQY
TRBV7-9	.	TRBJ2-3	ASSPPEETTDTQY
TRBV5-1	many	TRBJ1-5	ASSWTGTGNQPQH
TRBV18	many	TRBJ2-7	ASSNRDIQSYEQY
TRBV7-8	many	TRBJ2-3	ASSLAVATLAQY
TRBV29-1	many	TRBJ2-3	SVGLPTDTQY
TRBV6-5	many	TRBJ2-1	ASSGTSEYNEQF
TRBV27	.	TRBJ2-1	ASSSRTSGINEQF
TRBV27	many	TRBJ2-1	ASSDGSSYNEQF
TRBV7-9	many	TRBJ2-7	ASSWDRMSHEQY